This T cell receptor beta chain is drawn from a study of T cell responses to AZD1222 COVID-19 vaccine. Study-wide findings and caveats: None of the repertoires were sampled until the peak T cell response had passed. The number of AZD1222 recipients seropositive at baseline was only five to seven. Mapped onto spike, vaccine-associated CD4 TCRs spanned it and were dominant at 160-218 and 743-854.

Turning to this clone: Its target is not known.

Generated by immunoSEQ multiplex PCR, the TCRdb table keeps only in-frame clones and is missing some. Among 90,000 to 150,000 clones listed, approximately 89% were seen once. Per germline, CDR1 KGHSH and CDR2 LQKENI. V lost 3 bases and J 0 bases, leaving 15 bases between the germline ends. The CDR3 has 18 amino acids. The sequence derives from an adult in good health. Sequenced here: peripheral blood, sampled on day 0 of AZD1222 vaccination. This chain links TRBV18 with TRBJ2-6; D gene ambiguous. CDR3 loop: CASSPRSQTSSGANVLTF. The CDR3 coding sequence is TGTGCCAGCTCACCCCGCTCACAGACCTCCTCTGGGGCCAACGTCCTGACTTTC. The full variable domain, its missing parts supplied by reference TRBV18 and TRBJ2-6, is NAGVMQNPRHLVRRRGQEARLRCSPMKGHSHVYWYRQLPEEGLKFMVYLQKENIIDESGMPKERFSAEFPKEGPSILRIQQVVRGDSAAYFCASSPRSQTSSGANVLTFGAGSRLTVL.